This T cell receptor beta chain emerged from a study of blood T cell repertoires in COVID-19. Across the study: Material from acute and convalescent COVID-19 was sourced from the United States, Italy and Spain. The cDNA or gDNA used as material had been derived from T cells, B-cell-depleted T cells, or PBMCs.

Germline V CDR1 and CDR2: SGDLS, YYNGEE. The CDR3 runs to 17 residues. The V gene end was trimmed by 2 bases and the J gene end by 9 bases; junction bases not matched to a gene: 11. As originally analysed: Amplification of reference gene primers was used by the study to estimate nucleated cell counts. Some clones are missing from TCRdb's copy, which holds only in-frame ones; the method was immunoSEQ multiplex PCR. V and J calls and clone size are copied from that table; D and trimming were computed from the DNA. The table lists about 110,000 clones, roughly 85% of them singletons. The TCR sequence derives from a human donor in a cohort sampled during active COVID-19. The rearrangement uses TRBV9 and TRBJ2-1, with 13 nucleotides matching TRBD2. Sequenced material: peripheral blood. The CDR3 loop reads CASSVKGTSGMVSEQFF. As DNA, the CDR3 is TGTGCCAGCAGCGTTAAAGGGACTAGCGGGATGGTTAGTGAGCAGTTCTTC.